The source of this T cell receptor (beta chain) is a study of blood T cell repertoires in COVID-19. Study overall: The origin of the acute and convalescent COVID-19 samples was the United States, Italy and Spain.

In germline, CDR1 is MNHEY, CDR2 SMNVEV (reference sequence). The CDR3 loop spans 15 amino acids. Trimming pared 3 bases from V and 2 bases from J, leaving 10 bases between. In the original processing: By means of reference gene primer amplification, nucleated cell counts were estimated. The assay was immunoSEQ multiplex PCR, and TCRdb's table has in-frame clones only and misses some. D and trimming come from the DNA, and the V and J calls and clone size come from that table. The repertoire holds 250,000 to 300,000 clones, with 83% as singletons. The sequenced sample consisted of peripheral blood. The sequence derives from a man at least 80 years old with acute or convalescent COVID-19. The V and J genes are TRBV27 and TRBJ2-2; TRBD1 is a possible D gene (6 bases). CDR3 loop: CASSFRTVNTGELFF. CDR3 in DNA: TGTGCCAGCAGTTTTAGGACAGTAAACACCGGGGAGCTGTTTTTT.